This T cell receptor beta chain was sequenced for a study of follicular helper T cells after annual influenza vaccination. General observations from the study: Recurrent ICOS+CD38+ cTfh clonotypes included tetramer and AIM influenza-specific ones.

Measured with immunoSEQ multiplex PCR; TCRdb has only the in-frame clones, and not every one. Counted here are about 10,000 clones, 81% occurring once; the ten biggest clones make up 3% to 4.5%. As to this clone: The antigen remains undetermined.

The time point was: 2015-2016 season, pre-vaccination. Each time point used about 40 to 100 mL of blood. Sorted cTfh were non-naive CD4+CXCR5+PD-1+, either ICOS+CD38+ or ICOS-CD38-. The input for sequencing was CXCR5+ CD38- circulating T follicular helper cells from blood, taken on the day of influenza vaccination. Subset in this sample: circulating Tfh, non-naive CD4+CXCR5+PD-1+ (ICOS+CD38+ or ICOS-CD38-). The TCR comes from an adult who received the influenza vaccine.

The CDR3 region has the DNA TGTGCCAGCAGCTTGGGACTAGACTTCTACGAGCAGTACTTC. This encodes CASSLGLDFYEQYF. The chain recombines TRBV5-5 with TRBJ2-7; D might be TRBD2 (6 bases). V was cut by 0 bases and J by 3 bases, with 10 bases left in between. This CDR3 has 14 amino acids. Germline loops: CDR1 SGHKS, CDR2 YYEKEE (reference sequence). Supplemented by reference TRBV5-5 and TRBJ2-7, the full variable domain reads DAGVTQSPTHLIKTRGQQVTLRCSPISGHKSVSWYQQVLGQGPQFIFQYYEKEERGRGNFPDRFSARQFPNYSSELNVNALLLGDSALYLCASSLGLDFYEQYFGPGTRLTVT.